This TCR beta chain derives from a study of cytomegalovirus exposure and HLA in healthy donors. The PCR had 60 Vbeta and 13 Jbeta primers. TCRdb keeps only in-frame clones here, not all; method: immunoSEQ multiplex PCR. The sample includes over 150,000 clones, about four fifths of them seen just once. CDR1 and CDR2 (germline): GTSNPN, SVGIG (reference sequence). The CDR3 has 16 amino acids. The V end was cut by 3 bases, the J end by 0 bases, with 18 bases between. The chain combines TRBV30 with TRBJ2-7; perhaps TRBD2 as D (5 bases). This receptor was identified in a girl aged 5 to 17 in good health and CMV-seropositive. The sample taken for sequencing was PBMCs. The CDR3 sequence is CAWSPSRTFTSYEQYF. In DNA, the CDR3 is TGTGCCTGGAGCCCCAGTAGGACTTTCACCTCCTACGAGCAGTACTTC. The full variable domain, with the rest looked up from reference TRBV30 and TRBJ2-7, is SQTIHQWPATLVQPVGSPLSLECTVEGTSNPNLYWYRQAAGRGLQLLFYSVGIGQISSEVPQNLSASRPQDRQFILSSKKLLLSDSGFYLCAWSPSRTFTSYEQYFGPGTRLTVT.